Shown below are 25 T cell receptor beta chains from a single sample sequenced in a study of cytotoxic CD8 clonotypes in ibrutinib-treated CLL. The method was immunoSEQ multiplex PCR; TCRdb's version includes in-frame clones alone and lacks a portion of them. The sample yields some 140,000 clones, roughly 84% seen once. This sample comprised PBMCs, obtained after 24 months of ibrutinib treatment. Receptors originate from a human donor with chronic lymphocytic leukemia.

The chain recombines TRBV30 with TRBJ1-2; 7 nucleotides line up with TRBD1. Germline-derived CDR1 and CDR2 are GTSNPN and SVGIG (reference sequence). V gave up 2 bases and J gave up 5 bases; unmatched junction bases: 5. This CDR3 has 13 residues. CDR3 in DNA: TGTGCCTGGAGTAAGGACAGGCGATATGGCTACACCTTC. This encodes CAWSKDRRYGYTF. Complete variable domain (other parts from reference TRBV30 and TRBJ1-2): SQTIHQWPATLVQPVGSPLSLECTVEGTSNPNLYWYRQAAGRGLQLLFYSVGIGQISSEVPQNLSASRPQDRQFILSSKKLLLSDSGFYLCAWSKDRRYGYTFGSGTRLTVV.

The J gene is TRBJ2-7, the V gene TRBV2, with D possibly matching TRBD1 (5 bases). CDR1 is SNHLY, CDR2 FYNNEI, per germline. This CDR3 comprises 13 residues. Trimming removed 4 bases from V and 2 bases from J, with 9 bases in between. The DNA for the CDR3 is TGTGCCAGCAGTGTGACAGTCCCCTACGAGCAGTACTTC. It codes for CASSVTVPYEQYF.

This CDR3 is CASSLATQGGSYEQYF. CDR3 sequence (DNA): TGTGCCAGCAGCTTAGCTACTCAGGGTGGGTCCTACGAGCAGTACTTC. The chain uses TRBV7-2 and TRBJ2-7, with a possible D match to TRBD1 (5 bases). The CDR3 covers 16 residues. CDR1 is SGHTA, CDR2 FQGNSA, per germline. V was pared by 0 bases and J by 1 base, with 13 bases between.

This clone was detected a few times. V usage is TRBV19 and J usage is TRBJ2-2; the match to TRBD1 covers 9 bases. This CDR3 is 16 amino acids long. CDR1 is LNHDA, CDR2 SQIVND, per germline (reference sequence). The junction had 12 bases not matched to a gene; V was cut back by 6 bases and J by 7 bases. The CDR3: CASSLPGTGSIGELFF. The CDR3 DNA is TGTGCCAGTAGCCTCCCGGGGACAGGGAGTATCGGGGAGCTGTTTTTT.

This clone appeared a single time. The chain couples TRBV2 to TRBJ1-5; D is undetermined. V lost 1 base and J 7 bases, leaving 8 bases between the germline ends. CDR3 length: 13 residues. Germline V CDR1 and CDR2: SNHLY, FYNNEI. CDR3 amino acids: CASSEEGFQPQHF. The DNA for the CDR3 is TGTGCCAGCAGTGAAGAGGGTTTCCAGCCCCAGCATTTT.

The CDR3 protein is CASSWGGPYEQYF. DNA of the CDR3: TGTGCCAGCAGCTGGGGGGGACCTTACGAGCAGTACTTC. The chain has TRBV5-6 and TRBJ2-7; 7 positions match TRBD2. The CDR3 length is 13 residues. Germline V gives CDR1 SGHDT, CDR2 YYEEEE. V lost 3 bases, J lost 4 bases, and 4 bases stayed unmatched.

The genes are TRBV18 and TRBJ1-1; the match to TRBD1 covers 8 bases. Germline trimming cut 2 bases from V and 5 bases from J; bases unmatched to any gene: 4. CDR1 is KGHSH and CDR2 is LQKENI in the germline V gene. The CDR3 is made up of 14 amino acids. The CDR3 region is CASSPITGGTEAFF. In nucleotides, the CDR3 is TGTGCCAGCTCACCAATTACAGGGGGAACTGAAGCTTTCTTT.

The rearrangement joins TRBV14 to TRBJ2-7, with 7 bases matching TRBD1. Germline lookup yields CDR1 SGHDN and CDR2 FVKESK. V lost 6 bases and J lost 9; bases outside the gene matches: 14. The CDR3 has 14 amino acids. Here the CDR3 DNA reads TGTGCCAGCAGTACGGGACAGTCATTAAGTAGGCAGTACTTC. Its protein is CASSTGQSLSRQYF.

This clone was found a few times. V and J are TRBV7-9 and TRBJ1-6; D gene ambiguous. The CDR3 has 15 residues. V lost 5 bases to trimming and J lost 0 bases, with 8 bases between them. Per the germline V gene, CDR1 is SEHNR and CDR2 is FQNEAQ (reference sequence). The CDR3, as DNA: TGTGCCAGCAGCCCCGGGAGCTCCTATAATTCACCCCTCCACTTT. Its protein product is CASSPGSSYNSPLHF. The variable domain in full, with the rest retrieved from reference TRBV7-9 and TRBJ1-6, is DTGVSQNPRHKITKRGQNVTFRCDPISEHNRLYWYRQTLGQGPEFLTYFQNEAQLEKSRLLSDRFSAERPKGSFSTLEIQRTEQGDSAMYLCASSPGSSYNSPLHFGNGTRLTVT.

The chain couples TRBV5-6 to TRBJ2-5, with TRBD1 matching 7 bases. The V and J ends lost 3 bases and 3 bases, in that order; junction bases with no gene match: 8. The CDR3 covers 15 residues. Per germline, CDR1 SGHDT and CDR2 YYEEEE. Here the CDR3 reads CASSYRQGVKETQYF. The DNA of the CDR3 is TGTGCCAGCAGCTATCGACAGGGCGTGAAAGAGACCCAGTACTTC.

The chain recombines TRBV6-5 with TRBJ2-6; D remains unclear. The CDR3 has 16 amino acids. Germline CDR1 reads MNHEY; CDR2 reads SVGAGI. V lost 2 bases to trimming and J lost 3 bases, with 11 bases between them. CDR3 nucleotide sequence: TGTGCCAGCAGTTACGAGGAGATAGGTGGGGCCAACGTCCTGACTTTC. Translating it yields CASSYEEIGGANVLTF.

Concerning this clone itself: Distinct nucleotide sequences in the sample also encode this CDR3. The chain links TRBV30 to TRBJ2-7, with 8 bases matching TRBD1. Germline values: CDR1 GTSNPN, CDR2 SVGIG (reference sequence). V shed 4 bases and J 4 bases; nucleotides not matched to a gene: 3. This CDR3 spans 12 amino acids. Here the CDR3 reads CAWTGGSYEQYF. CDR3 nucleotides: TGTGCCTGGACAGGGGGCTCGTACGAGCAGTACTTC.

This chain uses TRBV6-5 with TRBJ1-2; D remains ambiguous. The CDR3 runs to 11 residues. Germline CDR1 and CDR2: MNHEY and SVGAGI. V lost 8 bases, J lost 6 bases, and 10 bases lay in between. The CDR3 reads CASGNGDGYTF. The CDR3 region has the DNA TGTGCCAGCGGAAACGGAGATGGCTACACCTTC.

V and J are TRBV19 and TRBJ2-7; D possibly corresponds to TRBD1 (6 bases). Germline CDR1 is LNHDA and CDR2 is SQIVND (reference sequence). The V end lost 4 bases, the J end lost 3 bases, and 19 bases lay between the germline ends. The CDR3 has 16 residues. CDR3 nucleotides: TGTGCCAGTAGTACCGGACAGCCCAGGTTGAGCTACGAGCAGTACTTC. This encodes CASSTGQPRLSYEQYF. The variable domain in full, with the rest retrieved from reference TRBV19 and TRBJ2-7, is DGGITQSPKYLFRKEGQNVTLSCEQNLNHDAMYWYRQDPGQGLRLIYYSQIVNDFQKGDIAEGYSVSREKKESFPLTVTSAQKNPTAFYLCASSTGQPRLSYEQYFGPGTRLTVT.

CDR3 sequence reads: CASSLSYGDTYQETQYF. DNA for the CDR3: TGTGCCAGCAGTTTAAGCTACGGGGACACGTACCAAGAGACCCAGTACTTC. The chain links TRBV27 to TRBJ2-5, with D perhaps TRBD1 (6 bases). The CDR3 has 17 amino acids. Germline loops: CDR1 MNHEY, CDR2 SMNVEV (reference sequence). The germline V and J ends were trimmed by 2 bases and 0 bases, with 16 bases remaining between them.

The chain recombines TRBV2 with TRBJ2-3; TRBD2 agrees at 8 bases. There are 14 residues in the CDR3. Germline V gene sequence: CDR1 SNHLY, CDR2 FYNNEI. The V segment lost 5 bases and the J segment 1 base; nucleotides outside the gene matches: 2. Here the CDR3 reads CASSRGGGTDTQYF. DNA for the CDR3: TGTGCCAGCAGTCGGGGGGGCGGCACAGATACGCAGTATTTT.

The sample holds one count of this clone. V usage is TRBV6-6 and J usage is TRBJ1-3; D not certain. Germline V gene lookup returns CDR1 MNHNY and CDR2 SVGAGI (reference sequence). With 4 bases removed from V and 0 bases from J, the gap between germline ends came to 13 bases. The CDR3 totals 16 residues. The CDR3 region has the DNA TGTGCCAGCAGTTCGTCTGGACGGAACTCTGGAAACACCATATATTTT. Translated, it gives CASSSSGRNSGNTIYF.

The chain uses TRBV15 and TRBJ2-5, with D maybe TRBD1 (6 bases). From germline, CDR1 is LNHNV and CDR2 YYDKDF (reference sequence). This CDR3 contains 14 residues. The V gene lost 1 base and the J gene lost 3 bases, with 9 bases spanning the gap. CDR3 residues: CATSRGAGEETQYF. DNA of the CDR3: TGTGCCACCAGCAGAGGGGCAGGGGAAGAGACCCAGTACTTC.

The J gene is TRBJ2-6, the V gene TRBV19; D is unresolved. The germline V and J ends were trimmed by 0 bases and 0 bases, with 9 bases remaining between them. This CDR3 is 17 amino acids long. CDR1 LNHDA and CDR2 SQIVND come from the germline V gene (reference sequence). The CDR3 DNA reads TGTGCCAGTAGTATAGATCAAGGGTACTCTGGGGCCAACGTCCTGACTTTC. The encoded protein is CASSIDQGYSGANVLTF.

The chain couples TRBV25-1 to TRBJ1-1; TRBD1 matches at 7 bases. The CDR3 is made up of 15 amino acids. From germline, CDR1 is MGHDK and CDR2 SYGVNS. V dropped 1 base and J dropped 1; count of bases not matched to a gene: 3. Written as DNA, the CDR3 is TGTGCCAGCAGTGAATTTAACAGGGGGAACACTGAAGCTTTCTTT. Its protein product is CASSEFNRGNTEAFF.

The chain has TRBV19 and TRBJ1-1; TRBD1 is a possible D gene (6 bases). The CDR3 is 13 amino acids. Germline-derived CDR1 and CDR2 are LNHDA and SQIVND (reference sequence). Trimming removed 5 bases from V and 4 bases from J, with 11 bases in between. CDR3 sequence: CASSPTGSTEAFF. The CDR3 DNA reads TGTGCCAGTAGTCCTACAGGGTCCACTGAAGCTTTCTTT. The full variable domain, completed using reference TRBV19 and TRBJ1-1, is DGGITQSPKYLFRKEGQNVTLSCEQNLNHDAMYWYRQDPGQGLRLIYYSQIVNDFQKGDIAEGYSVSREKKESFPLTVTSAQKNPTAFYLCASSPTGSTEAFFGQGTRLTVV.

V gene TRBV5-4 combines with J gene TRBJ1-6; D not certain. The CDR3 is 13 amino acids. CDR1 is SGHNT and CDR2 is YYREEE in the germline V gene (reference sequence). Trimming left V 2 bases short and J 7 bases short, with 7 bases between. For the CDR3, the DNA is TGTGCCAGCAGCTTAGAGGACAATTCACCCCTCCACTTT. This encodes CASSLEDNSPLHF.

The J gene is TRBJ2-5, the V gene TRBV7-8; 9 bases align to TRBD2. The CDR3 is 18 amino acids. After removal of 0 bases from V and 1 base from J, the junction contained 9 bases not matched to a gene. Germline assignment: CDR1 SGHVS and CDR2 FQNEAQ. For the CDR3, the DNA is TGTGCCAGCAGCTTAGCAACCTCAGAGCGGGGGGTCCAAGAGACCCAGTACTTC. It encodes CASSLATSERGVQETQYF. The full variable domain, completed using reference TRBV7-8 and TRBJ2-5, is GAGVSQSPRYKVAKRGQDVALRCDPISGHVSLFWYQQALGQGPEFLTYFQNEAQLDKSGLPSDRFFAERPEGSVSTLKIQRTQQEDSAVYLCASSLATSERGVQETQYFGPGTRLLVL.

The genes are TRBV11-2 and TRBJ2-5, with a tentative D call TRBD1 (6 bases). This CDR3 comprises 16 residues. Germline V gives CDR1 SGHAT, CDR2 FQNNGV. V shed 4 bases and J shed 2 bases, with 17 bases lying between them. The CDR3 bases are TGTGCCAGCAGCTCCAGGGACACGTACTTACAAGAGACCCAGTACTTC. This codes for CASSSRDTYLQETQYF.

This chain uses TRBV10-2 with TRBJ2-5, with TRBD2 matching over 9 bases. V lost 8 bases, J lost 7 bases, and 14 bases stayed unmatched. Germline CDR1 WSHSY, CDR2 SAAADI. The CDR3 is 15 amino acids. This CDR3 reads CASSTGGGAVLTQYF. CDR3 bases: TGCGCCAGCTCGACCGGCGGGGGGGCGGTCCTGACCCAGTACTTC.